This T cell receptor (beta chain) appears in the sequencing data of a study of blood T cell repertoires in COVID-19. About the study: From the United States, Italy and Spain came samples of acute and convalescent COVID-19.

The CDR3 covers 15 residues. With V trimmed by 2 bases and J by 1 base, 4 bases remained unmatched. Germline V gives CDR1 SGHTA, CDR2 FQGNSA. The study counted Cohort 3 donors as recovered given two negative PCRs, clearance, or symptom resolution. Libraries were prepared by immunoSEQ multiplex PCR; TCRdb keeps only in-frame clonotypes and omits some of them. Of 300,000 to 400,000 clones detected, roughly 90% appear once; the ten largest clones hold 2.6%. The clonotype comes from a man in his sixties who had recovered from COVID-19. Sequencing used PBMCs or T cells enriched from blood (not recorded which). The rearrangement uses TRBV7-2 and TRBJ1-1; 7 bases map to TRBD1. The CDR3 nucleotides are TGTGCCAGCAGCTTACAGGGACAGTGGAACACTGAAGCTTTCTTT. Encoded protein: CASSLQGQWNTEAFF.